This record concerns one T cell receptor (beta chain) sequence. The protocol was immunoSEQ multiplex PCR, while the TCRdb copy is restricted to in-frame clones and leaves out a portion. The table includes some 130,000 clones, roughly 85% detected once. The CDR3 extends over 13 amino acids. Germline V gives CDR1 SGHNT, CDR2 YYREEE (reference sequence). V trimming: 7 bases; J trimming: 7 bases; junction bases outside the gene matches: 5. The data derive from a study of T cell responses to AZD1222 COVID-19 vaccine. This chain links TRBV5-4 with TRBJ1-2, with 12 nucleotides matching TRBD1. Sequenced material: peripheral blood, taken 28 days after the second dose of the MenACWY control vaccine. This receptor was obtained from an adult who received the MenACWY meningococcal vaccine as a control. CDR3 nucleotides: TGTGCCAGCGGGACAGGGGGCGATGGTGGCTACACCTTC. This translates into CASGTGGDGGYTF.